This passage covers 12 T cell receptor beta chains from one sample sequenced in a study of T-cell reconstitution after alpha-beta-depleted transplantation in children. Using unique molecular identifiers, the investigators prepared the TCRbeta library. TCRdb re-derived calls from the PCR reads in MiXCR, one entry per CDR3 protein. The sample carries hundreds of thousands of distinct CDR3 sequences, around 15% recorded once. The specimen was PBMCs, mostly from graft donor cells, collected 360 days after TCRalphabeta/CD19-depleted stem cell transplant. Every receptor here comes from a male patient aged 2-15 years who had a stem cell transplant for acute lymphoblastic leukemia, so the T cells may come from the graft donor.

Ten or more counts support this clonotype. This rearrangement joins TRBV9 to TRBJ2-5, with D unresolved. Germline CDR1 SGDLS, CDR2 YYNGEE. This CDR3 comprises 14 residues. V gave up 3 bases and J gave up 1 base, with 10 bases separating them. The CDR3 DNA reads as TGTGCCAGCAGCGCCGGAAATCCCCAAGAGACCCAGTACTTC. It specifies CASSAGNPQETQYF.

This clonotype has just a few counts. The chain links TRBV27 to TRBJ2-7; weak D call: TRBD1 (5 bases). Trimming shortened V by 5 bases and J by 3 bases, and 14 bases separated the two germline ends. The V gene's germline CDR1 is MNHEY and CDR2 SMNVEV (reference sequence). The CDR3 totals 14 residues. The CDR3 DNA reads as TGTGCCAGCAGTGGGTCAGGGAAGATCTACGAGCAGTACTTC. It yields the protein CASSGSGKIYEQYF.

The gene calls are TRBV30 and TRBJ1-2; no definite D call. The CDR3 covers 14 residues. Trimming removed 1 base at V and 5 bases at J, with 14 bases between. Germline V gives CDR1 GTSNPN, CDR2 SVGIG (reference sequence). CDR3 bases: TGTGCCTGGAGTGACATCTTGCCCCAATATGGCTACACCTTC. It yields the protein CAWSDILPQYGYTF.

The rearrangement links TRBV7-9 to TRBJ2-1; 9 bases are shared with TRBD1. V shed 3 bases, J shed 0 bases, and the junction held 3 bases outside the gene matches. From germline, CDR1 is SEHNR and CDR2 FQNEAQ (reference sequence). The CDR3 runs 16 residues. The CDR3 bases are TGTGCCAGCAGCTTTAGGACAGGGGACTCCTACAATGAGCAGTTCTTC. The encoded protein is CASSFRTGDSYNEQFF. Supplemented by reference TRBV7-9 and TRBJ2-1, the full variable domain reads DTGVSQNPRHKITKRGQNVTFRCDPISEHNRLYWYRQTLGQGPEFLTYFQNEAQLEKSRLLSDRFSAERPKGSFSTLEIQRTEQGDSAMYLCASSFRTGDSYNEQFFGPGTRLTVL.

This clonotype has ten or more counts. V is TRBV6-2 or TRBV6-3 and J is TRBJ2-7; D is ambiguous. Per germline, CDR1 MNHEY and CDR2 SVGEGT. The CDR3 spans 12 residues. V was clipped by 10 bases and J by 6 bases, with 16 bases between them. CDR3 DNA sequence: TGTGCCATCCCCAACCCACCTTGCGAGCAGTACTTC. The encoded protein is CAIPNPPCEQYF.

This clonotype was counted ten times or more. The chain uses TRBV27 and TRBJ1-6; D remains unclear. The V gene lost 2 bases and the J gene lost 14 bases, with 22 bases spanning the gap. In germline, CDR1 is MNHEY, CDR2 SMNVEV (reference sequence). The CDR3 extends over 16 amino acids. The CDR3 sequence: CASSLGAWTTFNALHF. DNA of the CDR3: TGTGCCAGCAGTTTAGGAGCCTGGACCACTTTTAACGCCCTCCACTTT.

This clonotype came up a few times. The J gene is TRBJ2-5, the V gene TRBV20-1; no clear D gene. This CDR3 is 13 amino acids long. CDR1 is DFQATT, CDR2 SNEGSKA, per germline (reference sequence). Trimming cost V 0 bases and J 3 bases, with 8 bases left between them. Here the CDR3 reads CSARDGRKETQYF. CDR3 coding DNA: TGCAGTGCTAGAGACGGCAGAAAAGAGACCCAGTACTTC.

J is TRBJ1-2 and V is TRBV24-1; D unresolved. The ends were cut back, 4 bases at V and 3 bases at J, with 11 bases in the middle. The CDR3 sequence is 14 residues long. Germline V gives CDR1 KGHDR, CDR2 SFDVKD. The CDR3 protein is CATSDFSEDYGYTF. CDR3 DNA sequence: TGTGCCACCAGTGACTTCAGTGAGGACTATGGCTACACCTTC.

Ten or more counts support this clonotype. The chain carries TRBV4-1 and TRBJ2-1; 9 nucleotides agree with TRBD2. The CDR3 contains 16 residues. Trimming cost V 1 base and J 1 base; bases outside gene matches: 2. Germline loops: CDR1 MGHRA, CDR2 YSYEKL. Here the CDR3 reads CASSQGTSVSYNEQFF. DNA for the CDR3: TGCGCCAGCAGCCAAGGGACTAGCGTATCCTACAATGAGCAGTTCTTC.

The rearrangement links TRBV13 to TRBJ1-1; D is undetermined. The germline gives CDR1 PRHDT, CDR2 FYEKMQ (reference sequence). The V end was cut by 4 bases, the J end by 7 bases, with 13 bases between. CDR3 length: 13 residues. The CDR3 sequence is CASSSAGGNEAFF. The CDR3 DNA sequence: TGTGCCAGCAGCTCCGCCGGAGGGAATGAAGCTTTCTTT.

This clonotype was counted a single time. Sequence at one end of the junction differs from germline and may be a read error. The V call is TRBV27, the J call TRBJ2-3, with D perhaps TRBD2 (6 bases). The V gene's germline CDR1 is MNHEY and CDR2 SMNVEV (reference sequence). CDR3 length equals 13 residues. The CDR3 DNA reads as TGTGCCAGCCGTTTGGGGGGAGCAGATACGCAGTATTTT. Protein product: CASRLGGADTQYF.

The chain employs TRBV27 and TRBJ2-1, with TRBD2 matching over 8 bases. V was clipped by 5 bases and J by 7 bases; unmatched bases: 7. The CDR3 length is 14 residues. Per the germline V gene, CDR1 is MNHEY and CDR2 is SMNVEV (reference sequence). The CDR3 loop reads CASSQGVAGNEQFF. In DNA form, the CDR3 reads TGTGCCAGCAGTCAAGGGGTAGCGGGAAATGAGCAGTTCTTC.